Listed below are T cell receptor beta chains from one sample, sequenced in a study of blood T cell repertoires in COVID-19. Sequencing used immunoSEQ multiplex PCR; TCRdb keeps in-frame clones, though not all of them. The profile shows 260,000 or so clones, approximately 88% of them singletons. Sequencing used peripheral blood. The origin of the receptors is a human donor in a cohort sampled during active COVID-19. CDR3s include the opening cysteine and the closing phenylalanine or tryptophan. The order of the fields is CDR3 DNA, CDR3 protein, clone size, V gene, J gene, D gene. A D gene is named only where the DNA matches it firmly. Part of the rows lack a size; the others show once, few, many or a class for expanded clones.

CDR3nt: TGTGCCAGCAGTCCCGGGACAGGACGTGCCTACGAGCAGTACTTC
CDR3aa: CASSPGTGRAYEQYF
abundance: few
v_gene: TRBV11-1
j_gene: TRBJ2-7
d_gene: TRBD1

CDR3nt: TGTGCCAGCAGCGTAAGTAGCGGTAGCTACGAGCAGTACTTC
CDR3aa: CASSVSSGSYEQYF
abundance: NA
v_gene: TRBV9
j_gene: TRBJ2-7
d_gene: NA

CDR3nt: TGTGCCAGCAGCGTAGAGGAGGGGGCGGTGAACACTGAAGCTTTCTTT
CDR3aa: CASSVEEGAVNTEAFF
abundance: NA
v_gene: TRBV9
j_gene: TRBJ1-1
d_gene: TRBD1

CDR3nt: TGTAGCGTTGCTAACAGGGCGAACACTGAAGCTTTCTTT
CDR3aa: CSVANRANTEAFF
abundance: NA
v_gene: TRBV29-1
j_gene: TRBJ1-1
d_gene: NA

CDR3nt: TGTGCCAGTAGTCCGAACAGGGACCAGCCCCAGCATTTT
CDR3aa: CASSPNRDQPQHF
abundance: NA
v_gene: TRBV19
j_gene: TRBJ1-5
d_gene: NA

CDR3nt: TGTGCCAGCAGCAACACAGGGGTACACACCGGGGAGCTGTTTTTT
CDR3aa: CASSNTGVHTGELFF
abundance: NA
v_gene: TRBV28
j_gene: TRBJ2-2
d_gene: TRBD1

CDR3nt: TGCGCCAGCAGCCAAGACAGACCCGGGACTAGCCGGGATACGCAGTATTTT
CDR3aa: CASSQDRPGTSRDTQYF
abundance: few
v_gene: TRBV4-3
j_gene: TRBJ2-3
d_gene: TRBD2

CDR3nt: TGTGCCAGCAGTTTAGAGCTCCGAGAGACCCAGTACTTC
CDR3aa: CASSLELRETQYF
abundance: NA
v_gene: TRBV28
j_gene: TRBJ2-5
d_gene: NA

CDR3nt: TGTGCCAGCAGTCAGTCAGGAACTAATGAAAAACTGTTTTTT
CDR3aa: CASSQSGTNEKLFF
abundance: NA
v_gene: TRBV6-2/TRBV6-3
j_gene: TRBJ1-4
d_gene: NA

CDR3nt: TGTGCCAGCAGCAACCTGGACAGGGGGAATAACACCATATATTTT
CDR3aa: CASSNLDRGNNTIYF
abundance: NA
v_gene: TRBV7-6
j_gene: TRBJ1-3
d_gene: TRBD1

CDR3nt: TGTGCCAGCAGCCAAGATCCCCGAACGCGCCGTGCCGGGGAGCTGTTTTTT
CDR3aa: CASSQDPRTRRAGELFF
abundance: NA
v_gene: TRBV4-2
j_gene: TRBJ2-2
d_gene: NA

CDR3nt: TGTGCCAGCAGCGTAATAACTTCCTACGAGCAGTACTTC
CDR3aa: CASSVITSYEQYF
abundance: NA
v_gene: TRBV5-4
j_gene: TRBJ2-7
d_gene: NA

CDR3nt: TGTGCCAGCGTGAGCAGGGACCAAGAGACCCAGTACTTC
CDR3aa: CASVSRDQETQYF
abundance: NA
v_gene: TRBV28
j_gene: TRBJ2-5
d_gene: NA

CDR3nt: TGTGCCAGCAGTCCTTTAGCGGGAGGGCCGACAGATACGCAGTATTTT
CDR3aa: CASSPLAGGPTDTQYF
abundance: NA
v_gene: TRBV27
j_gene: TRBJ2-3
d_gene: TRBD2

CDR3nt: TGTGCCAGCAGCTTAAAAGCGGGGACTCCACAAGAGACCCAGTACTTC
CDR3aa: CASSLKAGTPQETQYF
abundance: NA
v_gene: TRBV7-9
j_gene: TRBJ2-5
d_gene: TRBD2

CDR3nt: TGTGCCACCAACGACCCCCAGGGTCGGAAAAACATTCAGTACTTC
CDR3aa: CATNDPQGRKNIQYF
abundance: NA
v_gene: TRBV24-1
j_gene: TRBJ2-4
d_gene: NA

CDR3nt: TGTGCCAGCAGCGTAGTACAAGGGGAGCTGTTTTTT
CDR3aa: CASSVVQGELFF
abundance: NA
v_gene: TRBV9
j_gene: TRBJ2-2
d_gene: NA

CDR3nt: TGCGCCAGCAGTCAAGTTGCGCATCCGAGGGCCGGGGAGCTGTTTTTT
CDR3aa: CASSQVAHPRAGELFF
abundance: NA
v_gene: TRBV5-1
j_gene: TRBJ2-2
d_gene: NA

CDR3nt: TGTGCCAGCAGCGGATACCGGGACAACCCTAATGAAAAACTGTTTTTT
CDR3aa: CASSGYRDNPNEKLFF
abundance: NA
v_gene: TRBV9
j_gene: TRBJ1-4
d_gene: NA

CDR3nt: TGCGCCAGCAGCTCGATGACAGGGTCGAACACTGAAGCTTTCTTT
CDR3aa: CASSSMTGSNTEAFF
abundance: NA
v_gene: TRBV5-1
j_gene: TRBJ1-1
d_gene: TRBD1

CDR3nt: TGTGCCAGCAGCTGGATAGACAGGACATCCTATGGCTACACCTTC
CDR3aa: CASSWIDRTSYGYTF
abundance: few
v_gene: TRBV5-6
j_gene: TRBJ1-2
d_gene: NA

CDR3nt: TGTGCCAGCAGCTTGAGAGGCCCTGGAAACACCATATATTTT
CDR3aa: CASSLRGPGNTIYF
abundance: NA
v_gene: TRBV5-8
j_gene: TRBJ1-3
d_gene: NA

CDR3nt: TGTGCCAGCTCACCCTTAGCAGAGACAGGGATGAACACTGAAGCTTTCTTT
CDR3aa: CASSPLAETGMNTEAFF
abundance: NA
v_gene: TRBV18
j_gene: TRBJ1-1
d_gene: TRBD1

CDR3nt: TGTGCCAGTAGTATCTCAGGGGCTGCGAACACTGAAGCTTTCTTT
CDR3aa: CASSISGAANTEAFF
abundance: NA
v_gene: TRBV19
j_gene: TRBJ1-1
d_gene: NA

CDR3nt: TGTGCCAGCAGGACCGGGACTAGCGGGTTCGATGAGCAGTTCTTC
CDR3aa: CASRTGTSGFDEQFF
abundance: NA
v_gene: TRBV6-5
j_gene: TRBJ2-1
d_gene: TRBD2

CDR3nt: TGTGCCAGCAGCAAAAGGGTGAGTTTCGGGGGACGCTACTATGGCTACACCTTC
CDR3aa: CASSKRVSFGGRYYGYTF
abundance: NA
v_gene: TRBV21-1
j_gene: TRBJ1-2
d_gene: NA

CDR3nt: TGCGCCAGCAGCTTGGGTCCGGGGTCCGTCTACGAGCAGTACTTC
CDR3aa: CASSLGPGSVYEQYF
abundance: NA
v_gene: TRBV5-1
j_gene: TRBJ2-7
d_gene: NA

CDR3nt: TGCAGTGCTAGTGGCCCCCCGGCTGGAAACACCATATATTTT
CDR3aa: CSASGPPAGNTIYF
abundance: few
v_gene: TRBV20-1
j_gene: TRBJ1-3
d_gene: NA

CDR3nt: TGTGCCAGCAGCCGGGGACTAGGGGAATCCTCCGGGGAGCTGTTTTTT
CDR3aa: CASSRGLGESSGELFF
abundance: NA
v_gene: TRBV11-2
j_gene: TRBJ2-2
d_gene: TRBD2

CDR3nt: TGTGCCAGCAGTTACTCGTTACCAGGGGGCGGTCAGCCCCAGCATTTT
CDR3aa: CASSYSLPGGGQPQHF
abundance: NA
v_gene: TRBV6-6
j_gene: TRBJ1-5
d_gene: TRBD1

CDR3nt: TGTGCCAGCAGCTTTCTAACCCAGCCCCAGCATTTT
CDR3aa: CASSFLTQPQHF
abundance: few
v_gene: TRBV7-9
j_gene: TRBJ1-5
d_gene: NA

CDR3nt: TGTGCCATCAGTGAGTCAACAGGGGAAGCTTTCTTT
CDR3aa: CAISESTGEAFF
abundance: NA
v_gene: TRBV10-3
j_gene: TRBJ1-1
d_gene: NA

CDR3nt: TGTGCCACCAGTGATCCTAACCCGGGAACTAAAGAGACCCAGTACTTC
CDR3aa: CATSDPNPGTKETQYF
abundance: NA
v_gene: TRBV24-1
j_gene: TRBJ2-5
d_gene: NA

CDR3nt: TGCAGCGCTGTTACAGGGGTCTCCTACGAGCAGTACTTC
CDR3aa: CSAVTGVSYEQYF
abundance: once
v_gene: TRBV29-1
j_gene: TRBJ2-7
d_gene: TRBD1

CDR3nt: TGCGCCAGCAGCCTGGATCTAGCGGTCTCTGGGGCCAACGTCCTGACTTTC
CDR3aa: CASSLDLAVSGANVLTF
abundance: once
v_gene: TRBV4-1
j_gene: TRBJ2-6
d_gene: TRBD2

CDR3nt: TGTGCCAGCAGCGTAGGAGGGAATTCACCCCTCCACTTT
CDR3aa: CASSVGGNSPLHF
abundance: NA
v_gene: TRBV9
j_gene: TRBJ1-6
d_gene: NA

CDR3nt: TGTGCCAGCTCACCTCTTGGACTAGCGGGGGTTTCGAGCTCCTACAATGAGCAGTTCTTC
CDR3aa: CASSPLGLAGVSSSYNEQFF
abundance: NA
v_gene: TRBV18
j_gene: TRBJ2-1
d_gene: TRBD2

CDR3nt: TGTGCCAGCAGTAAGGCAGGGGCTAATGAAAAACTGTTTTTT
CDR3aa: CASSKAGANEKLFF
abundance: NA
v_gene: TRBV6-5
j_gene: TRBJ1-4
d_gene: NA

CDR3nt: TGTGCCTGGAGTCGGACAGGGGGCCCCTATAATTCACCCCTCCACTTT
CDR3aa: CAWSRTGGPYNSPLHF
abundance: NA
v_gene: TRBV30
j_gene: TRBJ1-6
d_gene: TRBD1

CDR3nt: TGTGCCACCAGCAGTGAACGGGAGATCTACGAGCAGTACTTC
CDR3aa: CATSSEREIYEQYF
abundance: NA
v_gene: TRBV15
j_gene: TRBJ2-7
d_gene: NA

CDR3nt: TGTGCCAGCAGTCCGACAGGGGAAGGGGGCGGCTACACCTTC
CDR3aa: CASSPTGEGGGYTF
abundance: NA
v_gene: TRBV6-5
j_gene: TRBJ1-2
d_gene: TRBD1

CDR3nt: TGTGCTAGTGGTCCTCCGGGGGCCAACGTCCTGACTTTC
CDR3aa: CASGPPGANVLTF
abundance: few
v_gene: TRBV12-5
j_gene: TRBJ2-6
d_gene: NA

CDR3nt: TGTGCCAGCAGAGACCCCAGGGGCAATGAGCAGTTCTTC
CDR3aa: CASRDPRGNEQFF
abundance: NA
v_gene: TRBV7-2
j_gene: TRBJ2-1
d_gene: NA

CDR3nt: TGTGCCAGCACTCCCCCAAACTTCTCCTACAATGAGCAGTTCTTC
CDR3aa: CASTPPNFSYNEQFF
abundance: NA
v_gene: TRBV28
j_gene: TRBJ2-1
d_gene: NA

CDR3nt: TGTGCCAGCAGCTCGACAGATACGCAGTATTTT
CDR3aa: CASSSTDTQYF
abundance: NA
v_gene: TRBV11-2
j_gene: TRBJ2-3
d_gene: NA

CDR3nt: TGTGCCAGCAGCCAAGATCCCACCCCTCCAGGTTTACATCCCGAGCAGTACTTC
CDR3aa: CASSQDPTPPGLHPEQYF
abundance: NA
v_gene: TRBV3-1/TRBV3-2
j_gene: TRBJ2-7
d_gene: NA

CDR3nt: TGTGCCAGCAGTCCCCAGGGTAACTATGGCTACACCTTC
CDR3aa: CASSPQGNYGYTF
abundance: once
v_gene: TRBV7-2
j_gene: TRBJ1-2
d_gene: NA

CDR3nt: TGTGCCAGCAGCCGAACGGGACAGAACTATGGCTACACCTTC
CDR3aa: CASSRTGQNYGYTF
abundance: NA
v_gene: TRBV11-2
j_gene: TRBJ1-2
d_gene: TRBD1

CDR3nt: TGTGCCAGCAGCTTGGGGGGCGGCGGGGAGCTGTTTTTT
CDR3aa: CASSLGGGGELFF
abundance: NA
v_gene: TRBV5-8
j_gene: TRBJ2-2
d_gene: NA

CDR3nt: TGTGCCAGCAGCTTCATGGCACACACCACAGATACGCAGTATTTT
CDR3aa: CASSFMAHTTDTQYF
abundance: NA
v_gene: TRBV7-2
j_gene: TRBJ2-3
d_gene: NA

CDR3nt: TGCGCCAGCAGACAGGACAACGAGCAGTACTTC
CDR3aa: CASRQDNEQYF
abundance: NA
v_gene: TRBV10-2
j_gene: TRBJ2-7
d_gene: NA

CDR3nt: TGCGCCAGCACCCCACAGGGCGATGAGCAGTTCTTC
CDR3aa: CASTPQGDEQFF
abundance: NA
v_gene: TRBV10-2
j_gene: TRBJ2-1
d_gene: NA